A single sample is the source of the 5 T cell receptor beta chains below, sequenced in a study of cytomegalovirus exposure and HLA in healthy donors. Method: immunoSEQ multiplex PCR; TCRdb's copy keeps in-frame clones and lacks some. The top ten clones hold 0.9% to 1.4% of a sample with about 56,000 clones, around 94% of them seen once. The sequenced material came from PBMCs. The receptors originated from a man younger than 35 in good health and CMV-seronegative.

This sequence joins TRBV6-5 and TRBJ2-7, with TRBD2 as a possible D gene (5 bases). This CDR3 is 11 amino acids long. Deletions cut 5 bases from V and 9 bases from J, with 11 bases between. Germline CDR1 MNHEY, CDR2 SVGAGI. Here the CDR3 DNA reads TGTGCCAGCAGTCGTGAGGGTTGGCAGTACTTC. This codes for CASSREGWQYF.

V is TRBV5-4 and J is TRBJ1-5; a weak D match, TRBD1 (6 bases). Germline lookup yields CDR1 SGHNT and CDR2 YYREEE (reference sequence). This CDR3 has 13 residues. V lost 3 bases, J lost 4 bases, and 8 bases lay in between. This chain's CDR3 is CASSSGQNQPQHF. CDR3 nucleotide sequence: TGTGCCAGCAGCTCCGGACAGAATCAGCCCCAGCATTTT.

This sequence joins TRBV7-6 and TRBJ1-2, with D possibly TRBD1 on 5 matching bases. V was cut by 5 bases and J by 6 bases, with 22 bases left in between. CDR1 SGHVS and CDR2 FNYEAQ come from the germline V gene. The CDR3 is 16 residues long. The CDR3 sequence is CASSPARGGAFNGYTF. DNA of the CDR3: TGTGCCAGCAGCCCGGCCCGGGGAGGGGCTTTCAATGGCTACACCTTC.

The chain recombines TRBV19 with TRBJ2-1, with 16 bases identical to TRBD2. The CDR3 has 20 residues. After removal of 4 bases from V and 0 bases from J, the junction contained 9 bases not matched to a gene. Germline V gene data show CDR1 as LNHDA and CDR2 as SQIVND (reference sequence). In nucleotides, the CDR3 is TGTGCCAGTAGTACCGAACTGGGACTAGCGGGAGGGAGCTCCTACAATGAGCAGTTCTTC. Protein sequence: CASSTELGLAGGSSYNEQFF.

The chain joins TRBV5-1 to TRBJ1-1; no clear D gene. V was clipped by 0 bases and J by 6 bases, with 12 bases between them. This CDR3 has 14 amino acids. The germline gives CDR1 SGHRS, CDR2 YFSETQ. CDR3 DNA sequence: TGCGCCAGCAGCTTGGGCCCCCTGGGAGCTGAAGCTTTCTTT. It yields the protein CASSLGPLGAEAFF.